This TCR beta chain was sequenced during a study of cytomegalovirus exposure and HLA in healthy donors. On the study more broadly: An earlier analysis found fewer than 140 million unique TCR beta sequences from around 180 million T cells.

The PCR ran on 60 Vbeta and 13 Jbeta primers. Some clones are missing from TCRdb's copy, which holds only in-frame ones; the method was immunoSEQ multiplex PCR. The table gives some 150,000 clones; the top ten clones make up 0.75% to 0.85% of it. Regarding this clone: Its specificity is not known.

General study results and limits: Despite most TCR sequences being rare, some public TCRs occurred in many donors. CMV antigen specificity of three CMV-associated chains was confirmed in vitro.

Germline values: CDR1 MNHEY, CDR2 SMNVEV (reference sequence). V gave up 2 bases and J gave up 2 bases; unmatched junction bases: 3. This CDR3 comprises 14 residues. V and J are TRBV27 and TRBJ2-7, with 7 bases lining up with TRBD1. This clonotype was obtained from a woman under 30 in good health and CMV-seropositive. Sequenced material: PBMCs. The CDR3 DNA sequence: TGTGCCAGCAGTTTACAGGGGGAAACCTACGAGCAGTACTTC. This encodes CASSLQGETYEQYF.